This TCR beta chain comes out of a study of blood T cell repertoires in COVID-19. Turning to the study itself: PBMCs, B-cell-depleted T cells, or T cells were the source of the cDNA or gDNA that made up the material.

The data were produced by immunoSEQ multiplex PCR, yet TCRdb's version contains in-frame clones alone and is incomplete. The table has over 100,000 clones, more than 75% seen once. Germline values: CDR1 SGHNT, CDR2 YYREEE (reference sequence). CDR3 size: 15 residues. V gave up 2 bases and J gave up 2 bases; unmatched junction bases: 5. The sequence derives from a woman aged 70-85 years with COVID-19, enrolled during active disease. Sequencing was done on a sample of peripheral blood. The chain joins TRBV5-4 to TRBJ2-7; 9 bases align to TRBD1. CDR3 sequence: CASSFGTGSTYEQYF. In DNA form, the CDR3 reads TGTGCCAGCAGCTTCGGGACAGGGAGTACCTACGAGCAGTACTTC.